The clone carrying this TCR beta chain was recorded a few times. Its antigen is unknown. TCRdb analysed the reads with MiXCR anew, one entry per CDR3 protein. The table shows 350,000 to 500,000 distinct CDR3 sequences, with roughly 31% occurring only once. These data originate in a study of T cell repertoires in cytomegalovirus infection. Study-level points and caveats: Clonotype analysis showed dominance of the ex vivo response by HLA-C-restricted CMV-specific TCR beta clonotypes.

Germline assignment: CDR1 MGHDK and CDR2 SYGVNS. The CDR3 has 13 amino acids. V was cut by 9 bases and J by 0 bases, with 11 bases left in between. This TCR derives from a human donor in good health (CMV status not recorded). Some clones in this sample may be carry-over from other donors' samples. J is TRBJ1-1 and V is TRBV25-1; D not resolved. Sequencing was done on a sample of PBMCs. DNA for the CDR3: TGTGCCAGTACGGGAGGCGTGAACACTGAAGCTTTCTTT. This codes for CASTGGVNTEAFF. The full variable domain, completed using reference TRBV25-1 and TRBJ1-1, is EADIYQTPRYLVIGTGKKITLECSQTMGHDKMYWYQQDPGMELHLIHYSYGVNSTEKGDLSSESTVSRIRTEHFPLTLESARPSHTSQYLCASTGGVNTEAFFGQGTRLTVV.